These T cell receptor beta chains were read from a single sample in a study of blood T cell repertoires in COVID-19. Clones were read by immunoSEQ multiplex PCR, and TCRdb kept only the in-frame ones, dropping some. There are 59,000 or so clones in the sample; less than 85% occur only once, and over 4.5% lies in the top ten. Sequences were obtained from peripheral blood. The receptors come from a human donor in a cohort sampled during active COVID-19. Each CDR3 is given with its conserved first and last residue. A D gene is named only where the DNA matches it firmly. Rows may omit the clone size; those that give it use once, few, many or a size class.

TRBD2	medium-sized	TRBV19	TRBJ2-3	CASSILAGDTQYF	TGTGCCAGTAGTATCCTAGCGGGAGATACGCAGTATTTT
TRBD1	-	TRBV3-1/TRBV3-2	TRBJ2-4	CASSRLRGTGQNIQYF	TGTGCCAGCAGCCGCCTTAGGGGGACAGGGCAAAACATTCAGTACTTC
-	-	TRBV10-3	TRBJ1-1	CAISESAGGGGAFF	TGTGCCATCAGTGAGTCGGCGGGCGGTGGGGGGGCTTTCTTT
-	-	TRBV15	TRBJ2-7	CATSRAKESSYEQYF	TGTGCCACCAGCAGAGCAAAGGAGAGCTCCTACGAGCAGTACTTC
-	few	TRBV6-5	TRBJ2-7	CASSTTTILRHEQYF	TGTGCCAGCAGTACGACCACTATTTTGCGCCACGAGCAGTACTTC
TRBD1	-	TRBV5-4	TRBJ1-3	CASSHPGQGRGGNTIYF	TGTGCCAGCAGCCACCCGGGACAGGGACGGGGTGGAAACACCATATATTTT
-	-	TRBV13	TRBJ1-5	CASSLARSNQPQHF	TGTGCCAGCAGCTTAGCCAGGAGCAATCAGCCCCAGCATTTT
-	few	TRBV7-9	TRBJ1-1	CASSWVQDSSAAFF	TGTGCCAGCAGCTGGGTACAAGACAGTTCCGCAGCTTTCTTT
TRBD2	once	TRBV7-2	TRBJ2-7	CASTYHSGGPYEQYF	TGTGCCAGCACTTACCATAGCGGGGGGCCCTACGAGCAGTACTTC
-	-	TRBV6-2/TRBV6-3	TRBJ1-6	CASSYPVSFRGSYNSPLHF	TGTGCCAGCAGTTACCCGGTGAGCTTTCGGGGATCCTATAATTCACCCCTCCACTTT
-	-	TRBV19	TRBJ1-3	CASSTLSRGLSGNTIYF	TGTGCCAGTAGTACGCTCTCGAGAGGCCTCTCTGGAAACACCATATATTTT
-	-	TRBV7-9	TRBJ1-1	CASSLALGQSIMNTEAFF	TGTGCCAGCAGCTTAGCGCTAGGTCAGAGTATCATGAACACTGAAGCTTTCTTT
TRBD1	-	TRBV18	TRBJ2-7	CASSSRQGATYEQYF	TGTGCCAGCTCATCTCGACAGGGGGCTACCTACGAGCAGTACTTC
-	-	TRBV29-1	TRBJ1-5	CSVGAGPLRPQHF	TGCAGCGTTGGGGCAGGGCCCCTGCGGCCCCAGCATTTT
-	large	TRBV6-5	TRBJ2-2	CASTEVSNTGELFF	TGTGCCAGCACCGAGGTATCGAACACCGGGGAGCTGTTTTTT
TRBD1	-	TRBV10-3	TRBJ2-1	CAIEDRGRGRSYNEQFF	TGTGCCATCGAGGACAGGGGGCGCGGTCGGTCCTACAATGAGCAGTTCTTC
TRBD2	-	TRBV30	TRBJ2-4	CAWSPGGNIQYF	TGTGCCTGGAGCCCGGGGGGAAACATTCAGTACTTC
TRBD2	-	TRBV27	TRBJ2-3	CASAGGPVLDTQYF	TGTGCCAGTGCGGGGGGGCCTGTTCTCGATACGCAGTATTTT
TRBD1	-	TRBV5-1	TRBJ1-1	CASRGILRDREAMNTEAFF	TGCGCCAGCCGAGGTATACTCCGGGACAGGGAGGCCATGAACACTGAAGCTTTCTTT
TRBD1	-	TRBV7-8	TRBJ2-5	CASSPGTGASLKETQYF	TGTGCCAGCAGCCCTGGTACAGGGGCCTCCTTAAAAGAGACCCAGTACTTC
TRBD1	-	TRBV24-1	TRBJ2-2	CATSDQQGARTGELFF	TGTGCCACCAGTGATCAACAGGGGGCGCGAACCGGGGAGCTGTTTTTT
TRBD1	few	TRBV5-1	TRBJ2-7	CASTERVGQGTSEQYF	TGCGCCAGCACCGAGCGGGTTGGACAGGGTACATCCGAGCAGTACTTC
-	-	TRBV27	TRBJ1-4	CASSLGAGDQLFF	TGTGCCAGCAGTTTAGGGGCAGGGGATCAACTGTTTTTT
TRBD1	once	TRBV5-4	TRBJ1-1	CASSKDRLNTEAFF	TGTGCCAGCAGCAAGGACAGGTTGAACACTGAAGCTTTCTTT
-	-	TRBV7-2	TRBJ1-2	CASSLVSLRRGPMGGYTF	TGTGCCAGCAGCTTAGTCTCCCTGAGGAGGGGACCCATGGGGGGCTACACCTTC
TRBD1	few	TRBV7-8	TRBJ2-1	CASRFQTGQGANEQFF	TGTGCCAGCAGATTTCAGACAGGGCAAGGAGCCAATGAGCAGTTCTTC
-	-	TRBV24-1	TRBJ2-2	CATRGTNTGELFF	TGTGCCACCCGGGGTACGAACACCGGGGAGCTGTTTTTT
-	-	TRBV30	TRBJ1-6	CAWSGTGRNSPLHF	TGTGCCTGGAGTGGAACAGGGCGAAATTCACCCCTCCACTTT
TRBD2	-	TRBV5-1	TRBJ2-7	CASSGAGAGVYEQYF	TGCGCCAGCAGCGGGGCAGGAGCGGGGGTGTACGAGCAGTACTTC
TRBD1	-	TRBV6-5	TRBJ1-1	CASSYGDRLKAFF	TGTGCCAGCAGTTACGGGGACAGGCTGAAAGCTTTCTTT
TRBD1	-	TRBV29-1	TRBJ1-4	CSVHRGEKLFF	TGCAGCGTCCACAGGGGTGAAAAACTGTTTTTT
-	-	TRBV21-1	TRBJ1-1	CASRGGVATRTEAFF	TGTGCCAGCAGAGGCGGGGTAGCTACTCGCACTGAAGCTTTCTTT
-	-	TRBV4-1	TRBJ1-2	CASSQDKSGGEVYGYTF	TGCGCCAGCAGCCAAGATAAGTCGGGGGGCGAAGTCTATGGCTACACCTTC
TRBD1	-	TRBV6-2/TRBV6-3	TRBJ2-4	CASSPIIGQGPNKNIQYF	TGTGCCAGCAGCCCCATTATCGGACAGGGTCCAAACAAAAACATTCAGTACTTC
TRBD2	-	TRBV7-6	TRBJ2-7	CASSTSGTISYEQYF	TGTGCCAGCAGCACTAGCGGGACGATCTCCTACGAGCAGTACTTC
-	-	TRBV9	TRBJ2-7	CASSVGTSDYEQYF	TGTGCCAGCAGCGTAGGGACATCCGATTACGAGCAGTACTTC
-	-	TRBV7-2	TRBJ1-1	CASSLGAAEAFF	TGTGCCAGCAGCTTAGGGGCAGCTGAAGCTTTCTTT
-	-	TRBV6-5	TRBJ2-7	CASTLLVPSYEQYF	TGTGCCAGCACCCTACTAGTACCCTCATACGAGCAGTACTTC
-	-	TRBV9	TRBJ1-4	CASSVGGGSEKLFF	TGTGCCAGCAGCGTAGGCGGGGGCAGTGAAAAACTGTTTTTT
TRBD1	few	TRBV10-1	TRBJ1-1	CASSEKIVGGDRENTEAFF	TGCGCCAGCAGTGAGAAAATTGTGGGAGGGGACAGGGAAAACACTGAAGCTTTCTTT
-	-	TRBV24-1	TRBJ1-5	CATSDTDKFNSNQPQHF	TGTGCCACCAGTGATACGGACAAGTTCAATAGCAATCAGCCCCAGCATTTT
-	-	TRBV5-1	TRBJ1-2	CASSSQFSNYGYTF	TGCGCCAGCAGCTCGCAGTTTTCTAACTATGGCTACACCTTC
TRBD2	-	TRBV18	TRBJ2-7	CASSPQLGGNEQYF	TGTGCCAGCTCACCCCAACTGGGGGGGAACGAGCAGTACTTC
TRBD1	-	TRBV5-1	TRBJ1-6	CASSPGQGDSPLHF	TGCGCCAGCAGCCCCGGACAGGGTGATTCACCCCTCCACTTT
TRBD1	-	TRBV6-5	TRBJ2-7	CASSSQGAWYAEQYF	TGTGCCAGCAGTTCCCAGGGGGCTTGGTATGCGGAGCAGTACTTC
TRBD1	-	TRBV11-2	TRBJ1-1	CASSLGRTGNTEAFF	TGTGCCAGCAGCTTAGGTAGGACAGGGAACACTGAAGCTTTCTTT
TRBD2	-	TRBV7-2	TRBJ2-2	CASSLSGGARGELFF	TGTGCCAGCAGCTTATCCGGGGGGGCCCGAGGGGAGCTGTTTTTT
-	few	TRBV30	TRBJ1-1	CAWSTGLVAEAFF	TGTGCCTGGTCGACAGGCCTGGTCGCTGAAGCTTTCTTT
-	-	TRBV19	TRBJ2-2	CASSLLTGELFF	TGTGCCAGTAGTCTCCTTACCGGGGAGCTGTTTTTT
-	-	TRBV12-3/TRBV12-4	TRBJ1-1	CASRPRVSTEAFF	TGTGCCAGCAGGCCGAGGGTGAGCACTGAAGCTTTCTTT
-	-	TRBV24-1	TRBJ2-4	CATSQTAGGIQYF	TGTGCCACCAGCCAGACGGCCGGGGGCATTCAGTACTTC
TRBD1	-	TRBV9	TRBJ2-6	CASSVMKGGAMGGGANVLTF	TGTGCCAGCAGCGTGATGAAAGGGGGCGCGATGGGCGGTGGGGCCAACGTCCTGACTTTC
-	-	TRBV5-1	TRBJ2-5	CASSFLGGPGETQYF	TGCGCCAGCAGCTTTTTGGGGGGGCCTGGAGAGACCCAGTACTTC
TRBD1	-	TRBV24-1	TRBJ2-3	CATSDLGGQGTDTQYF	TGTGCCACCAGTGACCTGGGGGGACAGGGAACAGATACGCAGTATTTT
-	-	TRBV5-1	TRBJ2-5	CASSLRGAETQYF	TGCGCCAGCAGCTTAAGGGGTGCAGAGACCCAGTACTTC
TRBD1	once	TRBV7-2	TRBJ1-2	CASSARGQAGGYTF	TGTGCCAGCAGCGCCCGAGGACAGGCGGGCGGCTACACCTTC
TRBD1	-	TRBV28	TRBJ1-4	CASRATGGSGEKLFF	TGTGCCAGCAGGGCTACAGGGGGCAGCGGAGAAAAACTGTTTTTT